These 26 T cell receptor beta chains originate from one sample sequenced in a study of PD-1 blockade in classical Hodgkin lymphoma. Some clones are missing from TCRdb's copy, which holds only in-frame ones; the method was immunoSEQ multiplex PCR. This sample has around 60,000 clones, with roughly nine tenths found just once. Time point: cycle 4 day 1 (C4D1), after 5 to 7 weeks of nivolumab. Every patient experienced relapse after autologous stem cell transplantation, and brentuximab vedotin exposure varied. This specimen was peripheral blood mononuclear cells (PBMCs), taken before the fourth cycle of nivolumab. The receptors come from a human donor with classical Hodgkin lymphoma.

The rearrangement uses TRBV5-1 and TRBJ1-6; D is ambiguous. The CDR3 covers 14 residues. The germline CDR1 and CDR2 sequences are SGHRS and YFSETQ. The V gene lost 0 bases and the J gene lost 10 bases, with 11 bases spanning the gap. CDR3 sequence (DNA): TGCGCCAGCAGCTTGGAGATAGGGCGGTCACCCCTCCACTTT. Encoded protein: CASSLEIGRSPLHF.

The rearrangement uses TRBV21-1 and TRBJ2-5; the D call in the table, TRBD2, was not verified against the DNA. TRBV21-1 counts as a pseudogene. The CDR3 length is 19 residues. The CDR3 reads CASSKRPADSGSGQETQYF. The CDR3 region has the DNA TGTGCCAGCAGCAAAAGGCCCGCCGATAGCGGGAGTGGTCAAGAGACCCAGTACTTC.

The rearrangement links TRBV19 to TRBJ2-5; D possibly corresponds to TRBD2 (6 bases). Trimming shortened V by 6 bases and J by 5 bases, and 16 bases separated the two germline ends. CDR1 is LNHDA, CDR2 SQIVND, per germline (reference sequence). The CDR3 has 14 residues. DNA for the CDR3: TGTGCCAGTAGGGGACTTGTCGGTGATGAGACCCAGTACTTC. Translated, it gives CASRGLVGDETQYF.

The gene calls are TRBV10-1 and TRBJ1-1; D gene unclear. Trimming shortened V by 5 bases and J by 0 bases, and 10 bases separated the two germline ends. The CDR3 runs 14 residues. Germline V lookup: CDR1 WNHNN, CDR2 SYGVQD (reference sequence). The CDR3: CASSNFSVNTEAFF. CDR3 DNA: TGCGCCAGCAGTAACTTTTCGGTGAACACTGAAGCTTTCTTT.

The chain has TRBV7-8 and TRBJ2-1, with D unclear. V was pared by 2 bases and J by 4 bases, with 15 bases between. The CDR3 covers 16 residues. Germline V gene sequence: CDR1 SGHVS, CDR2 FQNEAQ. CDR3 sequence: CASSLKRIPEYNEQFF. The CDR3 DNA follows: TGTGCCAGCAGCTTAAAAAGGATCCCGGAGTACAATGAGCAGTTCTTC.

V is TRBV9 and J is TRBJ2-7; no definite D call. This CDR3 is 14 amino acids long. CDR1 SGDLS and CDR2 YYNGEE come from the germline V gene. Deletions cut 0 bases from V and 3 bases from J, with 10 bases between. For the CDR3, the DNA is TGTGCCAGCAGCGTAGGAGACGGAAACTACGAGCAGTACTTC. Translated: CASSVGDGNYEQYF. Full variable domain (missing parts from reference TRBV9 and TRBJ2-7): DSGVTQTPKHLITATGQRVTLRCSPRSGDLSVYWYQQSLDQGLQFLIQYYNGEERAKGNILERFSAQQFPDLHSELNLSSLELGDSALYFCASSVGDGNYEQYFGPGTRLTVT.

This chain joins TRBV28 and TRBJ2-7, with TRBD1 as a possible D gene (5 bases). With 5 bases removed from V and 2 bases from J, the gap between germline ends came to 16 bases. Looked up from germline, CDR1 is MDHEN and CDR2 is SYDVKM. This CDR3 has 15 amino acids. This CDR3 is CASSGPRGPTYEQYF. CDR3 coding DNA: TGTGCCAGCAGTGGACCTAGGGGCCCCACCTACGAGCAGTACTTC. Drawing the rest from reference TRBV28 and TRBJ2-7, the complete variable domain is DVKVTQSSRYLVKRTGEKVFLECVQDMDHENMFWYRQDPGLGLRLIYFSYDVKMKEKGDIPEGYSVSREKKERFSLILESASTNQTSMYLCASSGPRGPTYEQYFGPGTRLTVT.

This clone was recorded only once. The chain recombines TRBV6-5 with TRBJ2-7; 8 positions match TRBD1. The germline V gene encodes CDR1 MNHEY and CDR2 SVGAGI. The CDR3 length is 14 residues. Germline trimming cut 6 bases from V and 1 base from J; bases unmatched to any gene: 5. The CDR3 DNA reads as TGTGCCAGCAGGTATCGACAGGGGTCCTACGAGCAGTACTTC. Translated, it gives CASRYRQGSYEQYF.

V usage is TRBV10-2 and J usage is TRBJ2-5; possible D gene TRBD2, 5 bases. The germline CDR1 and CDR2 sequences are WSHSY and SAAADI. Trimming left V 4 bases short and J 1 base short, with 7 bases between. CDR3 length: 13 amino acids. The CDR3 loop reads CASSVGIQETQYF. Written as DNA, the CDR3 is TGCGCCAGCAGTGTCGGGATCCAAGAGACCCAGTACTTC.

The gene calls are TRBV28 and TRBJ2-1; D is unclear. Germline lookup yields CDR1 MDHEN and CDR2 SYDVKM. The CDR3 runs 17 residues. Deletions cut 2 bases from V and 1 base from J, with 15 bases between. CDR3 bases: TGTGCCAGCAGTTTAAGGCTCCTGCTGGGGTCCTACAATGAGCAGTTCTTC. This gives the protein CASSLRLLLGSYNEQFF. Supplemented by reference TRBV28 and TRBJ2-1, the full variable domain reads DVKVTQSSRYLVKRTGEKVFLECVQDMDHENMFWYRQDPGLGLRLIYFSYDVKMKEKGDIPEGYSVSREKKERFSLILESASTNQTSMYLCASSLRLLLGSYNEQFFGPGTRLTVL.

The chain joins TRBV5-1 to TRBJ2-7, with D perhaps matching TRBD1 or TRBD2 (6 bases each). The CDR3 has 16 amino acids. Germline values: CDR1 SGHRS, CDR2 YFSETQ. Trimming stripped 0 bases from V and 0 bases from J, with 13 bases between. CDR3 coding DNA: TGCGCCAGCAGCTTGGAGGGGGGCAGGAGCTCCTACGAGCAGTACTTC. Translating it yields CASSLEGGRSSYEQYF.

V gene TRBV7-8 combines with J gene TRBJ2-1; 16 bases are shared with TRBD2. The V and J ends lost 5 bases and 13 bases, in that order; junction bases with no gene match: 5. The CDR3 covers 14 residues. Looked up from germline, CDR1 is SGHVS and CDR2 is FQNEAQ. This CDR3 is CASSQGLAGGVQFF. The CDR3 DNA follows: TGTGCCAGCAGCCAGGGACTAGCGGGGGGGGTTCAGTTCTTC.

This chain joins TRBV27 and TRBJ2-7; 8 nucleotides match TRBD1. Trimming removed 4 bases from V and 1 base from J; junction bases left unmatched: 6. The CDR3 runs to 15 residues. From germline, CDR1 is MNHEY and CDR2 SMNVEV (reference sequence). In DNA form, the CDR3 reads TGTGCCAGCAGTTCTTCTTGGACAGGGTCCTACGAGCAGTACTTC. This translates into CASSSSWTGSYEQYF.

The genes are TRBV18 and TRBJ2-3, with TRBD2 matching over 9 bases. This CDR3 has 16 amino acids. V dropped 3 bases and J dropped 0; count of bases not matched to a gene: 4. Germline loops: CDR1 KGHSH, CDR2 LQKENI. CDR3 coding DNA: TGTGCCAGCTCACCGGCTGCGGGAGGGAGCACAGATACGCAGTATTTT. Its translation: CASSPAAGGSTDTQYF.

The V and J genes are TRBV18 and TRBJ2-1; TRBD1 might be the D (5 bases). V was cut by 4 bases and J by 0 bases, with 13 bases left in between. This CDR3 has 16 amino acids. The germline V gene encodes CDR1 KGHSH and CDR2 LQKENI. CDR3 protein: CASSLTQASSYNEQFF. DNA for the CDR3: TGTGCCAGCTCACTTACACAGGCGAGCTCCTACAATGAGCAGTTCTTC.

V and J are TRBV6-6 and TRBJ2-3, with TRBD2 matching 8 bases. Germline CDR1 MNHNY, CDR2 SVGAGI (reference sequence). V shed 2 bases, J shed 3 bases, and the junction held 7 bases outside the gene matches. CDR3 length equals 16 residues. The CDR3 reads CASSYVGGAGTDTQYF. The DNA of the CDR3 is TGTGCCAGCAGTTACGTCGGGGGGGCCGGGACAGATACGCAGTATTTT.

The V gene is TRBV11-2, the J gene TRBJ2-2; 7 nucleotides agree with TRBD2. The V and J ends lost 5 bases and 3 bases, in that order; junction bases with no gene match: 18. CDR1 is SGHAT and CDR2 is FQNNGV in the germline V gene. The CDR3 has 19 amino acids. The DNA for the CDR3 is TGTGCCAGCAGCCCCGGGGAGTGGGGCTGGGAGGGGTACACCGGGGAGCTGTTTTTT. Amino acid sequence: CASSPGEWGWEGYTGELFF. Supplemented by reference TRBV11-2 and TRBJ2-2, the full variable domain reads EAGVAQSPRYKIIEKRQSVAFWCNPISGHATLYWYQQILGQGPKLLIQFQNNGVVDDSQLPKDRFSAERLKGVDSTLKIQPAKLEDSAVYLCASSPGEWGWEGYTGELFFGEGSRLTVL.

The genes are TRBV6-6 and TRBJ2-1, with a tentative D call TRBD2 (7 bases). V lost 4 bases, J lost 5 bases, and 15 bases lay in between. The CDR3 covers 15 residues. CDR1 MNHNY and CDR2 SVGAGI come from the germline V gene (reference sequence). In nucleotides, the CDR3 is TGTGCCAGCAGTTCAAAGGGAGGGGGACACAATGAGCAGTTCTTC. Residues: CASSSKGGGHNEQFF.

Turning to this clone: This sample also contains other DNA sequences that code for the same CDR3. The gene calls are TRBV29-1 and TRBJ2-1; 11 nucleotides agree with TRBD2. Germline trimming cut 3 bases from V and 8 bases from J; bases unmatched to any gene: 9. Germline lookup yields CDR1 SQVTM and CDR2 ANQGSEA. The CDR3 sequence is 15 residues long. The CDR3 nucleotides read TGCAGCGTTGATTTTACTAGCGGGAGTTGGGATGAGCAGTTCTTC. Its translation: CSVDFTSGSWDEQFF.

The chain uses TRBV7-9 and TRBJ1-3; a possible D gene is TRBD1 (5 bases). The CDR3 consists of 15 residues. V shed 3 bases and J shed 4 bases, with 13 bases lying between them. Germline values: CDR1 SEHNR, CDR2 FQNEAQ (reference sequence). The CDR3 region is CASSLGRVEGNTIYF. In DNA form, the CDR3 reads TGTGCCAGCAGCTTGGGCAGGGTCGAAGGAAACACCATATATTTT.

This chain links TRBV7-9 with TRBJ2-4, with 9 bases identical to TRBD1. The length of the CDR3 is 14 residues. The V gene end was trimmed by 5 bases and the J gene end by 5 bases; junction bases not matched to a gene: 4. Per the germline V gene, CDR1 is SEHNR and CDR2 is FQNEAQ (reference sequence). The CDR3, as DNA: TGTGCCAGCAGCCCCCGGACAGGGGAAAACATTCAGTACTTC. It encodes CASSPRTGENIQYF.

J is TRBJ2-1 and V is TRBV11-1; D may correspond to TRBD1 or TRBD2 (6 bases each). V lost 2 bases to trimming and J lost 2 bases, with 19 bases between them. Germline assignment: CDR1 SGHAT and CDR2 FQDESV (reference sequence). CDR3 length equals 18 residues. Written as DNA, the CDR3 is TGTGCCAGCAGCTTATTCGGCTTCGGGGGACACCCCTACAATGAGCAGTTCTTC. Its protein product is CASSLFGFGGHPYNEQFF.

This clone came up once. V is TRBV28 and J is TRBJ2-1; 7 bases match TRBD2. There are 13 residues in the CDR3. V dropped 3 bases and J dropped 10; count of bases not matched to a gene: 6. CDR1 is MDHEN and CDR2 is SYDVKM in the germline V gene. CDR3 DNA: TGTGCCAGCAGTTTCGGCGGGAGAGGCGAGCAGTTCTTC. This codes for CASSFGGRGEQFF.

The chain joins TRBV15 to TRBJ1-1; perhaps TRBD1 as D (5 bases). Germline CDR1 reads LNHNV; CDR2 reads YYDKDF (reference sequence). V lost 4 bases to trimming and J lost 5 bases, with 11 bases between them. The CDR3 is 13 amino acids. The CDR3 loop reads CATSIGRVTEAFF. As DNA, the CDR3 is TGTGCCACCAGCATTGGCAGGGTTACTGAAGCTTTCTTT.

This chain uses TRBV11-2 with TRBJ2-7; D unresolved. Between the trimmed V and J ends, which lost 1 base and 2 bases, there was a span of 9 bases. The CDR3 consists of 14 residues. Germline assignment: CDR1 SGHAT and CDR2 FQNNGV. CDR3 sequence reads: CASSLVPDAYEQYF. The DNA of the CDR3 is TGTGCCAGCAGCTTAGTTCCCGACGCCTACGAGCAGTACTTC.

The genes are TRBV28 and TRBJ1-4, with 8 bases lining up with TRBD1. J was trimmed by 3 bases and V by 5 bases; bases with no gene match: 2. The CDR3 is made up of 14 amino acids. Germline loops: CDR1 MDHEN, CDR2 SYDVKM. The CDR3 DNA follows: TGTGCCAGCAGTACAGGGGGATCTAATGAAAAACTGTTTTTT. It specifies CASSTGGSNEKLFF.